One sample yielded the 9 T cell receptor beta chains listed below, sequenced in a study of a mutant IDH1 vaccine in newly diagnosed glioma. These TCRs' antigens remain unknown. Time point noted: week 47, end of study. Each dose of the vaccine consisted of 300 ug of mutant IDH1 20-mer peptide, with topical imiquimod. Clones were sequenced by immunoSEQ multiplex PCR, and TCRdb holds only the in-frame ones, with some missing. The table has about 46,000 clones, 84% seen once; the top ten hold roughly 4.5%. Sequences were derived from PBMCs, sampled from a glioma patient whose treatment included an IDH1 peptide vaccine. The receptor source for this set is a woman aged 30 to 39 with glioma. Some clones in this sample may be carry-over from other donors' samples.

CDR3 protein: CASSPPSPGGYTF. The CDR3 DNA sequence: TGCGCCAGCAGCCCCCCATCCCCCGGCGGCTACACCTTC. The chain is built from TRBV5-1 and TRBJ1-2; no clear D gene. CDR3 length equals 13 residues. Germline CDR1 and CDR2: SGHRS and YFSETQ. V was cut by 4 bases and J by 8 bases, with 15 bases left in between.

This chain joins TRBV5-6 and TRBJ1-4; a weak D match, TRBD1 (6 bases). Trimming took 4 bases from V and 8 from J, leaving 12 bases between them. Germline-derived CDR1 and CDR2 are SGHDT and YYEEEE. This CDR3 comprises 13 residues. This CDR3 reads CASSAPGDEKLFF. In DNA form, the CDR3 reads TGTGCCAGCAGCGCCCCAGGGGACGAAAAACTGTTTTTT.

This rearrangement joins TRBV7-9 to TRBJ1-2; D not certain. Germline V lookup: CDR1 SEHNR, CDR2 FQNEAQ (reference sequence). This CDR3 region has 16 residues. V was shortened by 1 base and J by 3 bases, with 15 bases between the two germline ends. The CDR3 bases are TGTGCCAGCAGCTTAGACCAACAAGCCCCCTACTATGGCTACACCTTC. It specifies CASSLDQQAPYYGYTF.

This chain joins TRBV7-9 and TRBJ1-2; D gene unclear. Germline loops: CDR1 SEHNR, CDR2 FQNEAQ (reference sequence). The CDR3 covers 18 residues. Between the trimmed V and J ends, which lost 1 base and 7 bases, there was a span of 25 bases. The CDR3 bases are TGTGCCAGCAGCTTAGAGCCGAATCGACTAAGGCTTGTTAGTGGCTACACCTTC. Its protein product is CASSLEPNRLRLVSGYTF.

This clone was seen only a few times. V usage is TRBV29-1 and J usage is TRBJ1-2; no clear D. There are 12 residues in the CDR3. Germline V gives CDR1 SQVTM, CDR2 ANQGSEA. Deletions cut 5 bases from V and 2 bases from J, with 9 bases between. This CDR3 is CSVFDINYGYTF. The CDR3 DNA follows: TGCAGCGTTTTTGACATCAACTATGGCTACACCTTC.

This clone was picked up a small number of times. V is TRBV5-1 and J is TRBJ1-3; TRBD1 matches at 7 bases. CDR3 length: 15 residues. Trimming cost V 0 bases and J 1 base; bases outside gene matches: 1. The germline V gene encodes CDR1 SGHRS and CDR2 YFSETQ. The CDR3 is CASSLDRGSGNTIYF. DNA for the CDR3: TGCGCCAGCAGCTTGGACAGGGGTTCTGGAAACACCATATATTTT. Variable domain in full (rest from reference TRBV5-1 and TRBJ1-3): KAGVTQTPRYLIKTRGQQVTLSCSPISGHRSVSWYQQTPGQGLQFLFEYFSETQRNKGNFPGRFSGRQFSNSRSEMNVSTLELGDSALYLCASSLDRGSGNTIYFGEGSWLTVV.

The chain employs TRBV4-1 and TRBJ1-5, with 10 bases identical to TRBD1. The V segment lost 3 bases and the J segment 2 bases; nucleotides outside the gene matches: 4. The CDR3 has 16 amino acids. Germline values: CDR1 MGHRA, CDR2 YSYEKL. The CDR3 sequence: CASSQATGGGNQPQHF. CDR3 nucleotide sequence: TGCGCCAGCAGCCAGGCGACAGGGGGCGGCAATCAGCCCCAGCATTTT.

The CDR3 nucleotides read TGCGCCAGCTTACAGGGGTGGGAGCTGTTTTTT. Protein: CASLQGWELFF. The chain carries TRBV10-2 and TRBJ2-2; 7 nucleotides line up with TRBD1. V gave up 8 bases and J gave up 9 bases; unmatched junction bases: 3. In germline, CDR1 is WSHSY, CDR2 SAAADI. This CDR3 spans 11 amino acids.

The CDR3 region is CAWSGGQGYEKLFF. CDR3 coding DNA: TGTGCCTGGAGCGGGGGACAGGGTTATGAAAAACTGTTTTTT. The gene calls are TRBV30 and TRBJ1-4; the match to TRBD1 covers 9 bases. Germline loops: CDR1 GTSNPN, CDR2 SVGIG (reference sequence). The CDR3 contains 14 residues. With V trimmed by 3 bases and J by 6 bases, 5 bases remained unmatched.